This T cell receptor (beta chain) was sequenced in a study of shared clonotypes between healthy human individuals. The repertoire was sequenced with immunoSEQ multiplex PCR; TCRdb's copy has only in-frame clones and lacks some. The table shows over a million clones, with 95% to 97% occurring only once. Concerning this clone itself: Its cognate antigen is unknown.

V was cut by 3 bases and J by 0 bases, with 15 bases left in between. This CDR3 spans 16 amino acids. Germline-derived CDR1 and CDR2 are LNHNV and YYDKDF (reference sequence). Whole-study findings and limits: Researchers found naive subsets generally carried larger estimated richness than memory subsets.

This chain uses TRBV15 with TRBJ2-7; D ambiguous. Material for sequencing was naive CD4+ T cells sorted from blood. The subset was: CD45RA+ positively selected. The sequence was obtained from a man aged 25 to 40 in good health. This chain's CDR3 is CATSRSSRRSSYEQYF. CDR3 nucleotide sequence: TGTGCCACCAGCAGGTCGTCGCGGAGAAGCTCCTACGAGCAGTACTTC.